The T cell receptor (beta chain) under discussion was sequenced for a study of tumor-infiltrating lymphocytes in primary liver carcinoma (dated by TCRdb to 2015 to 2018). In the study overall: Surgical resection was performed in China between late 2015 and early 2016 on four to six patients with histopathologically diagnosed primary liver carcinoma. Roughly 3.65 to 7.13 million productive TCRbeta reads were obtained per sample, and no significant difference in read depth was found between tissue types. Hepatocellular carcinoma (four) or combined HCC and intrahepatic cholangiocarcinoma (one) was present in the five patients, who were three men and two women aged 30 to 69 years. The tumors of the five patients were staged as T1-T3 N0M0, with maximum diameters ranging from about 4 to 10 cm. A total of around 35 specimens from 5 patients, comprising some 25 tumor regions, 5 adjacent noncancerous liver tissues and 5 peripheral blood samples, were covered by TCRbeta repertoire sequencing. TCRbeta repertoire sequencing, expression microarrays and whole-exome sequencing were combined in the study across five regions of each liver tumor, with adjacent normal tissue and blood also included. Repertoires from technical replicates were highly reproducible, with mean shared-clone rates roughly 0.89 and correlation coefficients above 0.95.

RNA from unsorted whole blood was extracted with TRIzol reagent, and germline DNA was obtained with the DNeasy Blood & Tissue kit. At the time of sampling, the patients were treatment-naive and had chronic HBV infection. Before surgery, 3 to 5 milliliters of peripheral blood were collected into K2EDTA tubes. General conclusions and limits of the study: Repertoire overlap was higher between tumor regions (mean roughly 35%) than tumor-adjacent (approximately 17%) or tumor-blood (approximately 14%) pairs, consistent with antigen-driven expansion. A significantly larger repertoire fraction was made up by the top 250 clones in tumors than in blood (p = 0.039). Only the TCR beta chain was sequenced, which likely underestimates true repertoire diversity because unpaired alpha chains were not captured. Only a few patients were included in the study, and the authors note that the findings should be validated in a larger study. Bulk unsorted samples precluded comparing CD4+ and CD8+ T cell repertoires.

Via the germline V gene, CDR1 is MNHNS and CDR2 SASEGT. V and J are truncated by 4 bases and 11 bases respectively, leaving an intervening sequence of 13 bases. The CDR3 measures 12 amino acids from cysteine to phenylalanine. Of all the DNA, just the CDR3 is kept, 36 bases in frame from base 1. On this clonotype: Its specific antigen is unknown. Base quality data are lacking; no much larger clone is found one base away.

Using a constant-region primer and ProtoScript II reverse transcriptase, TCRbeta-specific cDNA was reverse-transcribed from around 500 ng total RNA. The TCRbeta libraries were prepared through three rounds of nested multiplex PCR following a slightly modified ARM-PCR procedure. The first two PCR rounds used multiplex TRBV1-TRBV30 forward primers with a Cbeta reverse primer, each for about 11 cycles. Sample barcodes and Illumina adapters were added in a final 25-cycle PCR using Deep VentR polymerase. Before sequencing, amplicons of 200-500 bp were gel-purified using a QIAquick gel extraction kit. TCRbeta amplicons were sequenced on an Illumina HiSeq 2500 with 250-bp paired-end reads. Per the authors' processing: Reads were quality-trimmed with Trimmomatic v0.33, and paired reads were merged with FLASH v1.2.11 to recover full CDR3 sequences. V, D and J germline segments were assigned to the rearranged TCRbeta sequences using MiGEC v1.2.1b. VDJtools v1.0.0 computed clonotype statistics and Shannon-Wiener diversity indices. Except for diversity analysis, only each sample's 250 most abundant clonotypes were used in subsequent analyses to reduce sampling bias. The raw public data were reprocessed by TCRdb itself: fastp quality trimming at Q25, MiXCR clonotype calling, in-frame beta chains only. One record per CDR3 amino acid sequence lists the most common genes and DNA. The V and J calls reflect TCRdb's pipeline rather than the authors' work. The sample includes more than 150,000 distinct CDR3 sequences, with less than 65% observed a single time. 70% to 80% of the sample is held by the ten biggest clonotypes.

Input material: peripheral blood. The source of this sequence is a man aged 35-49 years with primary liver carcinoma and hepatitis B virus infection. The chain joins TRBV6-1 to TRBJ2-3; confidence is insufficient to name the D gene. The bases are TGTGCCAGCAGTGTACCTCGACCGGAGCAGTATTTT. This sequence encodes CASSVPRPEQYF.